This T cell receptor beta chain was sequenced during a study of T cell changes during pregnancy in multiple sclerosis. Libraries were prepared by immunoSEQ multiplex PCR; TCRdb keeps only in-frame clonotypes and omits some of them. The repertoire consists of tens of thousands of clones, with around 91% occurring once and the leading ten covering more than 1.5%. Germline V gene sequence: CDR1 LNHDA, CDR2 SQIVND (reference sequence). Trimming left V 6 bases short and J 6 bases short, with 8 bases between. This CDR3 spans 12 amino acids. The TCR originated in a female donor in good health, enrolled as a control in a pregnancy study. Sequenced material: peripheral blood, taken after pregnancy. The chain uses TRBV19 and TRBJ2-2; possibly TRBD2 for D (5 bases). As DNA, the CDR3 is TGTGCCAGTAGGAGGGAATCCGGGGAGCTGTTTTTT. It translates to CASRRESGELFF.